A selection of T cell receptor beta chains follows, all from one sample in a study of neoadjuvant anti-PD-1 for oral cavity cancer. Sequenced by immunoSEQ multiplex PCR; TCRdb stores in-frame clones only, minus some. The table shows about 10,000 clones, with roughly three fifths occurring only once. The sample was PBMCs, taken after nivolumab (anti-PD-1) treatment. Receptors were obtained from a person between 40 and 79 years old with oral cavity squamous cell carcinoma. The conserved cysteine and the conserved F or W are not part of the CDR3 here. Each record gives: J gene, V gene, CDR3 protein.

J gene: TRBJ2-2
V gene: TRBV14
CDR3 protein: ASSQAILTGELF

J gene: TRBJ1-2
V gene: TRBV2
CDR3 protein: ASSPQWTTGDGYT

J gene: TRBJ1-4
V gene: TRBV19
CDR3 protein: ASSIDGGFNEKLF

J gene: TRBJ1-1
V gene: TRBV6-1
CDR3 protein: ASSGRGSNTEAF

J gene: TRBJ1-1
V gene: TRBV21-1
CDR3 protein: ASSKSCQVLQMNTEAF

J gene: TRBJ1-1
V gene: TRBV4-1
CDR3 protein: ASSQDPQGAQISEAF

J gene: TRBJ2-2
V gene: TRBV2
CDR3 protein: ASSEAEEAGELF

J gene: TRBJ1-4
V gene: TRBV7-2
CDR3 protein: ASSALRGAGVEKLF

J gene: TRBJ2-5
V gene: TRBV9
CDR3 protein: ASSVEDQAETQY

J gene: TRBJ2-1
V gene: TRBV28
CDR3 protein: ASGRGGPYNEQF

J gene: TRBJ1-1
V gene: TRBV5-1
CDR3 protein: ASSHGTGGAEAF

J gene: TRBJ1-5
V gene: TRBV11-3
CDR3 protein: ASSFHNQPQH

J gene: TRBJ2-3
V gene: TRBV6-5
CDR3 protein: ASRESKSDTQY

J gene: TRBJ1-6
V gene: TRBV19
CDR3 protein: ASNPTGVQSPLH

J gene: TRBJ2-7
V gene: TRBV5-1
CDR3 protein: ASSSSSYEQY

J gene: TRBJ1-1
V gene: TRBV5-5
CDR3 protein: ASSLGDSAGRTEAF

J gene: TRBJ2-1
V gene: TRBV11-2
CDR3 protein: ASSFPTSGVSYNEQF

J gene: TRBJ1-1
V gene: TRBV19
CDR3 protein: ASMSQGGLSTEAF

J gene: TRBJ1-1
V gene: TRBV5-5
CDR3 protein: ASSLRDDTEAF

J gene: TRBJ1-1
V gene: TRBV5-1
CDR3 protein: ASSQTGLNTEAF

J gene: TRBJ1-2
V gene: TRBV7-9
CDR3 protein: ASSLPGDYGYT

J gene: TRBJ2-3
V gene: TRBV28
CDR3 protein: ASSFYSRTDTQY

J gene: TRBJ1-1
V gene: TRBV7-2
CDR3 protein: ASSPGWGGAEAF

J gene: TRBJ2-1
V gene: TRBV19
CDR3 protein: ARSGRGAFGLSYNEQF

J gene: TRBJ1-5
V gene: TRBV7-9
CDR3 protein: ASSLEDYQPQH

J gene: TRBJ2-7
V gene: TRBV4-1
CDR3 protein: ASSQVEVSYEQY

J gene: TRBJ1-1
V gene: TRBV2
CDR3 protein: ASSMTGVGTEAF